Listed below are T cell receptor beta chains from one sample, sequenced in a study of stem cell transplantation in POMP-related autoinflammatory disease. Method: immunoSEQ multiplex PCR; TCRdb's copy keeps in-frame clones and lacks some. Among tens of thousands of clones, more than 75% were seen once, and the ten largest hold more than 0.55%. The sample in question was CD4+ T cells from PBMCs, obtained after stem cell transplantation. The source is a human patient with POMP-related autoinflammation and immune dysregulation (PRAID). Some of the T cells may derive from the graft donor. Both conserved end residues are trimmed from each CDR3. The order of the fields is V gene, D gene, J gene, CDR3 protein. D genes are given only for firm matches.

V gene: TRBV5-6; D gene: TRBD2; J gene: TRBJ2-1; CDR3 protein: ASSSRPLAGIYNEQF
V gene: TRBV2; D gene: .; J gene: TRBJ2-5; CDR3 protein: ASQRTEQETQY
V gene: TRBV28; D gene: .; J gene: TRBJ1-4; CDR3 protein: ASSGGAFNEKLF
V gene: TRBV5-1; D gene: TRBD1; J gene: TRBJ1-6; CDR3 protein: ASSLVPDRANSPLH
V gene: TRBV6-5; D gene: .; J gene: TRBJ1-4; CDR3 protein: ASMRVRDEKLF
V gene: TRBV3-1/TRBV3-2; D gene: .; J gene: TRBJ1-4; CDR3 protein: ASSRQTTNEKLF
V gene: TRBV18; D gene: .; J gene: TRBJ1-6; CDR3 protein: ASSPGRADYNSPLH
V gene: TRBV27; D gene: TRBD2; J gene: TRBJ2-7; CDR3 protein: ASKRGTGRLQPQY
V gene: TRBV5-1; D gene: .; J gene: TRBJ1-1; CDR3 protein: ASSLMLNTEAF
V gene: TRBV5-1; D gene: .; J gene: TRBJ2-2; CDR3 protein: ASSLAAGANTGELF
V gene: TRBV2; D gene: TRBD1; J gene: TRBJ1-2; CDR3 protein: ASSEVYYSGQGNYGYT
V gene: TRBV11-3; D gene: .; J gene: TRBJ2-1; CDR3 protein: ASSLDFSGRSEQF
V gene: TRBV27; D gene: TRBD2; J gene: TRBJ2-1; CDR3 protein: ASSSTSGTSYNEQF
V gene: TRBV19; D gene: TRBD1; J gene: TRBJ1-2; CDR3 protein: ASSMGQGVLGYT
V gene: TRBV28; D gene: TRBD2; J gene: TRBJ2-2; CDR3 protein: ASRLAGVRDTGELF
V gene: TRBV5-1; D gene: TRBD2; J gene: TRBJ2-3; CDR3 protein: ASSLGRGRITDTQY
V gene: TRBV5-5; D gene: .; J gene: TRBJ2-5; CDR3 protein: ASSLAGQFQETQY
V gene: TRBV28; D gene: TRBD1; J gene: TRBJ1-2; CDR3 protein: ASSPGQGWGYT
V gene: TRBV5-1; D gene: TRBD2; J gene: TRBJ2-3; CDR3 protein: ASSSGGARDTQY
V gene: TRBV25-1; D gene: TRBD1; J gene: TRBJ1-1; CDR3 protein: ASSDTTGGTEAF
V gene: TRBV21-1; D gene: .; J gene: TRBJ2-4; CDR3 protein: ASSKGDSGRGAPIFAKNIQY
V gene: TRBV6-2/TRBV6-3; D gene: TRBD2; J gene: TRBJ2-5; CDR3 protein: ASSTRLAGAEETQY
V gene: TRBV7-9; D gene: .; J gene: TRBJ2-7; CDR3 protein: ASSLQMSSYEQY
V gene: TRBV5-4; D gene: .; J gene: TRBJ2-6; CDR3 protein: ASSSRGAGANVLT
V gene: TRBV2; D gene: TRBD2; J gene: TRBJ2-1; CDR3 protein: ASSVAGGNNEQF
V gene: TRBV28; D gene: .; J gene: TRBJ2-3; CDR3 protein: ASLTRASDTQY
V gene: TRBV19; D gene: TRBD2; J gene: TRBJ2-1; CDR3 protein: ASSRRLADYSSYNEQF
V gene: TRBV18; D gene: .; J gene: TRBJ1-1; CDR3 protein: ASSPQQVLNTEAF
V gene: TRBV9; D gene: TRBD2; J gene: TRBJ2-3; CDR3 protein: ASSPRGGGTDTQY
V gene: TRBV3-1/TRBV3-2; D gene: .; J gene: TRBJ1-6; CDR3 protein: ASSQDQLYPNSPLH
V gene: TRBV5-4; D gene: .; J gene: TRBJ1-4; CDR3 protein: ASGRTPATNEKLF
V gene: TRBV5-1; D gene: .; J gene: TRBJ2-1; CDR3 protein: ASSSRQGGYNEQF
V gene: TRBV5-4; D gene: .; J gene: TRBJ2-7; CDR3 protein: ASGLTENNEQY
V gene: TRBV6-5; D gene: TRBD1; J gene: TRBJ2-7; CDR3 protein: ASATTGGENEQY
V gene: TRBV5-8; D gene: .; J gene: TRBJ2-1; CDR3 protein: ASSFGGYNEQF
V gene: TRBV3-1/TRBV3-2; D gene: .; J gene: TRBJ2-3; CDR3 protein: ASSQGGDTQY
V gene: TRBV5-4; D gene: .; J gene: TRBJ2-5; CDR3 protein: ASSLRGGETQY
V gene: TRBV6-5; D gene: TRBD1; J gene: TRBJ2-7; CDR3 protein: ASSSTGRYEQY
V gene: TRBV4-1; D gene: .; J gene: TRBJ1-3; CDR3 protein: ASSQGKAYRAGNTIY
V gene: TRBV9; D gene: TRBD2; J gene: TRBJ2-1; CDR3 protein: ASRPAGVYNEQF
V gene: TRBV28; D gene: .; J gene: TRBJ2-6; CDR3 protein: ASSPGNSGANVLT
V gene: TRBV6-4; D gene: .; J gene: TRBJ2-3; CDR3 protein: ASRNGGLWY
V gene: TRBV28; D gene: .; J gene: TRBJ1-2; CDR3 protein: ASSLPQGSYGYT
V gene: TRBV19; D gene: TRBD1; J gene: TRBJ2-2; CDR3 protein: ASSIGTGYPGELF
V gene: TRBV6-5; D gene: .; J gene: TRBJ2-5; CDR3 protein: ASSYRRFQETQY
V gene: TRBV30; D gene: .; J gene: TRBJ1-5; CDR3 protein: AWARQSDQPQH
V gene: TRBV5-8; D gene: TRBD2; J gene: TRBJ2-5; CDR3 protein: ASSSPGHSGIVETQY
V gene: TRBV5-8; D gene: .; J gene: TRBJ1-3; CDR3 protein: ASSLAMSLSGNTIY
V gene: TRBV10-3; D gene: .; J gene: TRBJ1-2; CDR3 protein: AIRTYIREGIRDGYT
V gene: TRBV5-1; D gene: .; J gene: TRBJ1-1; CDR3 protein: ASSLERGRVGAF
V gene: TRBV7-2; D gene: TRBD2; J gene: TRBJ2-3; CDR3 protein: ASSLLAGTQGDTQY
V gene: TRBV19; D gene: .; J gene: TRBJ1-5; CDR3 protein: ASSPGIVSNQPQH
V gene: TRBV6-5; D gene: .; J gene: TRBJ1-4; CDR3 protein: ASSYGTLEGKLF
V gene: TRBV24-1; D gene: .; J gene: TRBJ2-2; CDR3 protein: ATKASTGELF